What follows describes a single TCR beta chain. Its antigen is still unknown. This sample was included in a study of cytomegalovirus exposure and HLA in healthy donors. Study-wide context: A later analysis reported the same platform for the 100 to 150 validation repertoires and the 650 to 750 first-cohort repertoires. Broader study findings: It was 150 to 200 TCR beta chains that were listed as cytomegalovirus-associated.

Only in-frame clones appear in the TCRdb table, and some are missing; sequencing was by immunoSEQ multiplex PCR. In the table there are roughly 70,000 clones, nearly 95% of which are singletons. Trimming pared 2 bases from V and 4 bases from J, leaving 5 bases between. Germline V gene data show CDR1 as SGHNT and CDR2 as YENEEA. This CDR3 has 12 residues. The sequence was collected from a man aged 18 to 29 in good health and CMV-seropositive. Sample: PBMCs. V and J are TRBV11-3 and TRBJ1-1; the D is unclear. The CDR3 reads CASSLSGTEAFF. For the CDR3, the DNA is TGTGCCAGCAGCTTATCAGGCACTGAAGCTTTCTTT.